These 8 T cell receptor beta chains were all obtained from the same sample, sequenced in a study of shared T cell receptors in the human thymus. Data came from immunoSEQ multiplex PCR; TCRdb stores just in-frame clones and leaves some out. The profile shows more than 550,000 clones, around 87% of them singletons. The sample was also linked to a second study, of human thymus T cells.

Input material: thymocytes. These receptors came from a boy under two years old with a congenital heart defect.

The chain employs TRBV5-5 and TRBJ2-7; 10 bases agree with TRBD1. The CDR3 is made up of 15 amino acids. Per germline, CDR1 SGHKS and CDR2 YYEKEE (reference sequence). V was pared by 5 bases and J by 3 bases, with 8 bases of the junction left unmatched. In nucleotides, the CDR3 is TGTGCCAGCAGGCCACGACAGGGGGCGAACTACGAGCAGTACTTC. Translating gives CASRPRQGANYEQYF. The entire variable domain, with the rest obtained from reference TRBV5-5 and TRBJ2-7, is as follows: DAGVTQSPTHLIKTRGQQVTLRCSPISGHKSVSWYQQVLGQGPQFIFQYYEKEERGRGNFPDRFSARQFPNYSSELNVNALLLGDSALYLCASRPRQGANYEQYFGPGTRLTVT.

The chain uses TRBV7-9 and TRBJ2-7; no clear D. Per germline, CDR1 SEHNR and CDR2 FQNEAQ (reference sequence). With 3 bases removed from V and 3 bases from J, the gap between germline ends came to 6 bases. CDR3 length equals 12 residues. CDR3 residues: CASSFSFYEQYF. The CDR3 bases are TGTGCCAGCAGCTTTTCATTCTACGAGCAGTACTTC.

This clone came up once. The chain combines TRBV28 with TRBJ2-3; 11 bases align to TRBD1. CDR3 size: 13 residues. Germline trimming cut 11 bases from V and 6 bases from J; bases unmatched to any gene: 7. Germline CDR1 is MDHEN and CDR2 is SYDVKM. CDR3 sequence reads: CAARDRGVDTQYF. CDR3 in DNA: TGTGCCGCCCGGGACAGGGGGGTGGATACGCAGTATTTT.

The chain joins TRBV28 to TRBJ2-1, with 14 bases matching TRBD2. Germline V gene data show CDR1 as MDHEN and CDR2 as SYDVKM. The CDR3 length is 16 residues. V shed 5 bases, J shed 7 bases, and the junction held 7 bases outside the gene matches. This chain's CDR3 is CASSPPGLAGVNEQFF. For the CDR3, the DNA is TGTGCCAGCAGTCCCCCGGGACTAGCGGGGGTGAATGAGCAGTTCTTC.

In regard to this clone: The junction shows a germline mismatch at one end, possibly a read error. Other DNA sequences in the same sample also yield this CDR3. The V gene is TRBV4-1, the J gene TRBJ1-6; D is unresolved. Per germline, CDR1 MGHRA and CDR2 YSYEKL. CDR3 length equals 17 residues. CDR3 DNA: TGCGCCAGCAGCCAAGGCTTCCGGGAATCTCATAATTCCCCCCTCCACTTT. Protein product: CASSQGFRESHNSPLHF.

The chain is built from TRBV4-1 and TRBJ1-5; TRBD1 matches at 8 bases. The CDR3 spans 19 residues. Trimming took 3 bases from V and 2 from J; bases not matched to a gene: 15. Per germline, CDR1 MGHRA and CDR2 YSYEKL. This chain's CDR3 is CASSQEGQGSLGGNQPQHF. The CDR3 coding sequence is TGCGCCAGCAGCCAGGAAGGACAGGGATCCCTTGGCGGCAATCAGCCCCAGCATTTT.

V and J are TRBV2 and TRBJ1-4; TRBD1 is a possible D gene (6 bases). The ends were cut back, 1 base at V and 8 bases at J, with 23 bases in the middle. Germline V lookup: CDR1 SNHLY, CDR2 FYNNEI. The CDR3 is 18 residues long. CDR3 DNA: TGTGCCAGCAGTGAAGAGGGGGGGCCAAACCGGAGTGGGGAAAAACTGTTTTTT. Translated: CASSEEGGPNRSGEKLFF.

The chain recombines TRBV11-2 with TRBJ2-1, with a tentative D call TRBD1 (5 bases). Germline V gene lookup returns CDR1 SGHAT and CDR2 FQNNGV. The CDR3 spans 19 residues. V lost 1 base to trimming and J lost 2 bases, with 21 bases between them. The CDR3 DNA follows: TGTGCCAGCAGCTTAGGCCCCAAGCTCAGGGCCGATACCTACAATGAGCAGTTCTTC. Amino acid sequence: CASSLGPKLRADTYNEQFF.